The clone carrying this T cell receptor beta chain was counted a few times. Its cognate antigen is unknown. This sample stems from a study of T cell repertoires in cytomegalovirus infection. J lost 6 bases, V lost 7 bases, and 13 bases had no gene match. Germline values: CDR1 MNHNY, CDR2 SVGAGI (reference sequence). This CDR3 is 15 amino acids long. TCRdb passed the reads through MiXCR, listing each CDR3 protein once. The sample records approximately 110,000 distinct CDR3 sequences, around 30% being singletons. The sample here was CD8+ T cells from cultured PBMCs, taken from culture after CMV antigen stimulation. The rearrangement uses TRBV6-6 and TRBJ1-2, with 8 positions matching TRBD1. This sequence was found in a human donor in good health (CMV status not recorded). Some clones in this sample may be carry-over from other donors' samples. The DNA for the CDR3 is TGTGCCAGCACCACAGACTCAGGGACAGGAAATGGCTACACCTTC. Protein sequence: CASTTDSGTGNGYTF.